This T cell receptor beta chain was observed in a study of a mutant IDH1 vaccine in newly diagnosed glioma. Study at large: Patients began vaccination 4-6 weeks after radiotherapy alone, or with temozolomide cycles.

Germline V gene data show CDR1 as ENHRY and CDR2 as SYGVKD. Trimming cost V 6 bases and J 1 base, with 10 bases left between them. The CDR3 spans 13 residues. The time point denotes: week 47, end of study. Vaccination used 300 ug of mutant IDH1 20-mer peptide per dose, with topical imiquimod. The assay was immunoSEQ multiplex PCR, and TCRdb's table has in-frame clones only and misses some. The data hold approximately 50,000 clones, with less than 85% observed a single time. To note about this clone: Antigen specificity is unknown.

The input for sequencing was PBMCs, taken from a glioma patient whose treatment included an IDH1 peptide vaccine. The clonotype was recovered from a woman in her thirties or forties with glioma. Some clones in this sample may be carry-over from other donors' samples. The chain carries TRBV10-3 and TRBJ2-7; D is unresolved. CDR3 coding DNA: TGTGCCATCAGAATTCAAGGTTCCTACGAGCAGTACTTC. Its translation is CAIRIQGSYEQYF.